This T cell receptor (beta chain) was sequenced during a study of blood T cell repertoires in COVID-19. Repertoires were generated with immunoSEQ multiplex PCR, while TCRdb's copy carries only in-frame clones and drops some. This table has about 90,000 clones, around nine tenths appearing once. V shed 1 base and J shed 5 bases, with 7 bases lying between them. Germline V gene data show CDR1 as KGHDR and CDR2 as SFDVKD. The CDR3 totals 13 residues. The sequence was collected from a woman aged 70 to 79 with acute or convalescent COVID-19. The chain is built from TRBV24-1 and TRBJ1-1; D unresolved. The specimen was peripheral blood. The CDR3 reads CATSDLPSTEAFF. The CDR3 DNA reads as TGTGCCACCAGTGATTTACCGAGTACTGAAGCTTTCTTT.